This T cell receptor (beta chain) was sequenced during a study of cytomegalovirus exposure and HLA in healthy donors. Study-wide results and limits: There were some V segments, including TRBV6-2 and TRBV6-3, excluded as indistinguishable. Later genetic work tied a missense DCLRE1C variant to beta-chain V and J trimming.

PCR involved 60 Vbeta and 13 Jbeta primers. The assay was immunoSEQ multiplex PCR, and TCRdb's table has in-frame clones only and misses some. The top ten clones hold 9.5% to 15% of a sample with 150,000 to 160,000 clones, more than 75% of them seen once. To note about this clone: The antigen is undetermined.

Trimming took 10 bases from V and 4 from J; bases not matched to a gene: 6. Germline V gives CDR1 MNHNS, CDR2 SASEGT. The CDR3 consists of 12 residues. The sequence was obtained from a young man in good health and CMV-seropositive. The material sequenced was PBMCs. This chain joins TRBV6-1 and TRBJ2-7; TRBD1 agrees at 8 bases. The CDR3 protein is CATQGGGYEQYF. The DNA for the CDR3 is TGTGCCACACAGGGGGGTGGGTACGAGCAGTACTTC.